Listed below are T cell receptor beta chains from one sample, sequenced in a study of blood T cell repertoires in COVID-19. Produced via immunoSEQ multiplex PCR; TCRdb's table is partial and in-frame only. The table records 430,000 or so clones, roughly 89% of them present only once. The specimen sequenced was peripheral blood. The receptors were sampled from a young man with COVID-19, enrolled during active disease. Both conserved end residues are part of each CDR3. Each record gives: clone size, J gene, V gene, D gene, CDR3 protein, CDR3 DNA. The D gene is left open where the match is weak. Size is omitted from some rows. Given values are once, few, many or a class for expanded clones.

clone_size: .
j_call: TRBJ2-3
v_call: TRBV7-9
d_call: .
cdr3_aa: CASSERGTDTQYF
cdr3_nt: TGTGCCAGCAGCGAGCGGGGCACAGATACGCAGTATTTT

clone_size: .
j_call: TRBJ1-2
v_call: TRBV5-1
d_call: .
cdr3_aa: CASSLGEGHGYTF
cdr3_nt: TGCGCCAGCAGCTTGGGGGAGGGGCACGGCTACACCTTC

clone_size: .
j_call: TRBJ2-7
v_call: TRBV27
d_call: .
cdr3_aa: CASSLSASGAYEQYF
cdr3_nt: TGTGCCAGCAGTTTATCAGCCAGCGGAGCCTACGAGCAGTACTTC

clone_size: .
j_call: TRBJ1-2
v_call: TRBV19
d_call: .
cdr3_aa: CASRDGQSPHGYTF
cdr3_nt: TGTGCCAGTAGGGACGGACAGAGTCCCCATGGCTACACCTTC

clone_size: .
j_call: TRBJ2-2
v_call: TRBV7-9
d_call: TRBD1
cdr3_aa: CASSSSRQGSGELFF
cdr3_nt: TGTGCCAGCAGCTCCTCTCGACAGGGCTCCGGGGAGCTGTTTTTT

clone_size: .
j_call: TRBJ2-2
v_call: TRBV5-5
d_call: .
cdr3_aa: CASSLGLMWSSRELFF
cdr3_nt: TGTGCCAGCAGCCTCGGACTAATGTGGTCGTCCCGGGAGCTGTTTTTT

clone_size: .
j_call: TRBJ2-7
v_call: TRBV11-3
d_call: .
cdr3_aa: CAKTGRAYEQYF
cdr3_nt: TGTGCCAAAACAGGGAGAGCCTACGAGCAGTACTTC

clone_size: .
j_call: TRBJ2-5
v_call: TRBV5-6
d_call: .
cdr3_aa: CASSLAQETQYF
cdr3_nt: TGTGCCAGCAGCTTGGCGCAAGAGACCCAGTACTTC

clone_size: .
j_call: TRBJ2-7
v_call: TRBV27
d_call: TRBD1
cdr3_aa: CASRLPGQGSHEQYF
cdr3_nt: TGTGCCAGCAGACTTCCGGGACAGGGGTCCCACGAGCAGTACTTC

clone_size: once
j_call: TRBJ2-1
v_call: TRBV13
d_call: .
cdr3_aa: CASAQNGNEQFF
cdr3_nt: TGTGCCAGCGCACAGAATGGCAATGAGCAGTTCTTC

clone_size: .
j_call: TRBJ2-1
v_call: TRBV5-1
d_call: TRBD1
cdr3_aa: CASSTRQGYNEQFF
cdr3_nt: TGCGCCAGCAGCACGAGACAGGGCTACAATGAGCAGTTCTTC

clone_size: once
j_call: TRBJ2-3
v_call: TRBV2
d_call: TRBD2
cdr3_aa: CASSVKGGGRTDTQYF
cdr3_nt: TGTGCCAGCAGTGTTAAGGGCGGGGGGCGGACAGATACGCAGTATTTT

clone_size: few
j_call: TRBJ2-3
v_call: TRBV7-9
d_call: TRBD1
cdr3_aa: CASSSPLTGITDTQYF
cdr3_nt: TGTGCCAGCAGCTCCCCCTTGACAGGGATCACAGATACGCAGTATTTT

clone_size: .
j_call: TRBJ2-1
v_call: TRBV6-5
d_call: .
cdr3_aa: CASWRPLVSNEQFF
cdr3_nt: TGTGCCAGCTGGCGACCCCTAGTCTCCAATGAGCAGTTCTTC

clone_size: .
j_call: TRBJ2-7
v_call: TRBV19
d_call: .
cdr3_aa: CASSIGGVYEQYF
cdr3_nt: TGTGCCAGTAGTATAGGGGGCGTCTACGAGCAGTACTTC

clone_size: .
j_call: TRBJ2-3
v_call: TRBV11-3
d_call: .
cdr3_aa: CASSLDGQSSTDTQYF
cdr3_nt: TGTGCCAGCAGCTTAGATGGGCAGTCTAGCACAGATACGCAGTATTTT

clone_size: .
j_call: TRBJ2-7
v_call: TRBV3-1/TRBV3-2
d_call: .
cdr3_aa: CASSRGGFELVGEQYF
cdr3_nt: TGTGCCAGCAGCCGGGGAGGATTCGAGTTGGTCGGCGAGCAGTACTTC

clone_size: .
j_call: TRBJ2-3
v_call: TRBV6-5
d_call: .
cdr3_aa: CAGLKGGSTDTQYF
cdr3_nt: TGTGCCGGACTCAAGGGCGGAAGCACAGATACGCAGTATTTT

clone_size: .
j_call: TRBJ2-1
v_call: TRBV7-3
d_call: .
cdr3_aa: CASSLTGGFGYEQFF
cdr3_nt: TGTGCCAGCAGCTTAACTGGAGGATTCGGCTATGAGCAGTTCTTC

clone_size: .
j_call: TRBJ1-1
v_call: TRBV5-1
d_call: .
cdr3_aa: CASSSNPRVIGTEAFF
cdr3_nt: TGCGCCAGCAGCTCGAACCCCAGGGTGATCGGCACTGAAGCTTTCTTT

clone_size: .
j_call: TRBJ1-2
v_call: TRBV5-5
d_call: .
cdr3_aa: CASSLTPGGTYGYTF
cdr3_nt: TGTGCCAGCAGCCTAACACCGGGGGGGACCTATGGCTACACCTTC

clone_size: .
j_call: TRBJ2-3
v_call: TRBV9
d_call: TRBD2
cdr3_aa: CASSVLGSGDSTDTQYF
cdr3_nt: TGTGCCAGCAGCGTCTTAGGTAGCGGGGATAGCACAGATACGCAGTATTTT

clone_size: .
j_call: TRBJ2-3
v_call: TRBV12-1
d_call: .
cdr3_aa: CASSFDEGGADTQYF
cdr3_nt: TGTGCCAGCAGCTTTGATGAGGGGGGGGCAGATACGCAGTATTTT

clone_size: .
j_call: TRBJ2-3
v_call: TRBV5-1
d_call: TRBD1
cdr3_aa: CASRLDRGGDTQYF
cdr3_nt: TGCGCCAGCAGGTTAGACAGGGGCGGAGATACGCAGTATTTT

clone_size: few
j_call: TRBJ2-5
v_call: TRBV6-2/TRBV6-3
d_call: TRBD2
cdr3_aa: CASSYSSGGAYETQYF
cdr3_nt: TGTGCCAGCAGTTACTCCAGCGGGGGGGCCTATGAGACCCAGTACTTC

clone_size: .
j_call: TRBJ2-7
v_call: TRBV10-1
d_call: .
cdr3_aa: CASRTGFTSSFRLRQYF
cdr3_nt: TGCGCCAGCAGGACCGGTTTTACTAGTTCCTTTAGATTGCGGCAGTACTTC

clone_size: few
j_call: TRBJ2-7
v_call: TRBV5-4
d_call: TRBD1
cdr3_aa: CASRGTGDIYEQYF
cdr3_nt: TGTGCCAGCAGGGGGACAGGGGACATCTACGAGCAGTACTTC

clone_size: .
j_call: TRBJ2-5
v_call: TRBV3-1/TRBV3-2
d_call: TRBD2
cdr3_aa: CASSQTSGREWETQYF
cdr3_nt: TGTGCCAGCAGCCAGACTAGCGGGAGAGAGTGGGAGACCCAGTACTTC

clone_size: .
j_call: TRBJ2-3
v_call: TRBV4-1
d_call: TRBD2
cdr3_aa: CASSQETSGGTIISTDTQYF
cdr3_nt: TGCGCCAGCAGCCAAGAGACAAGCGGGGGGACTATTATTAGCACAGATACGCAGTATTTT

clone_size: .
j_call: TRBJ2-3
v_call: TRBV29-1
d_call: TRBD2
cdr3_aa: CSVRTSGGYTDTQYF
cdr3_nt: TGCAGCGTGAGGACTAGCGGGGGCTATACAGATACGCAGTATTTT

clone_size: .
j_call: TRBJ2-7
v_call: TRBV29-1
d_call: TRBD1
cdr3_aa: CSYGTDYEQYF
cdr3_nt: TGCAGCTATGGGACAGACTACGAGCAGTACTTC

clone_size: .
j_call: TRBJ2-7
v_call: TRBV3-1/TRBV3-2
d_call: .
cdr3_aa: CASSQVRGVYEQYF
cdr3_nt: TGTGCCAGCAGCCAAGTTCGAGGAGTCTACGAGCAGTACTTC

clone_size: .
j_call: TRBJ2-6
v_call: TRBV19
d_call: .
cdr3_aa: CASSILAGTSGANVLTF
cdr3_nt: TGTGCCAGTAGTATATTGGCCGGGACAAGTGGGGCCAACGTCCTGACTTTC

clone_size: .
j_call: TRBJ2-5
v_call: TRBV11-2
d_call: .
cdr3_aa: CASSLERQETQYF
cdr3_nt: TGTGCCAGCAGCTTAGAGAGACAAGAGACCCAGTACTTC

clone_size: .
j_call: TRBJ2-6
v_call: TRBV7-9
d_call: .
cdr3_aa: CASSLEQAGANVLTF
cdr3_nt: TGTGCCAGCAGCTTAGAACAGGCTGGGGCCAACGTCCTGACTTTC

clone_size: .
j_call: TRBJ2-7
v_call: TRBV2
d_call: .
cdr3_aa: CASRGLMYEQYF
cdr3_nt: TGTGCCAGTAGAGGACTAATGTACGAGCAGTACTTC

clone_size: .
j_call: TRBJ2-3
v_call: TRBV13
d_call: .
cdr3_aa: CASTPGTDTQYF
cdr3_nt: TGTGCCAGCACCCCAGGAACAGATACGCAGTATTTT

clone_size: .
j_call: TRBJ2-1
v_call: TRBV27
d_call: TRBD1
cdr3_aa: CASSSFGTGGYNEQFF
cdr3_nt: TGTGCCAGCAGTTCCTTCGGGACAGGGGGATACAATGAGCAGTTCTTC

clone_size: .
j_call: TRBJ1-2
v_call: TRBV19
d_call: TRBD1
cdr3_aa: CASNRGPLYGYTF
cdr3_nt: TGTGCCAGTAACAGGGGGCCTCTCTATGGCTACACCTTC

clone_size: once
j_call: TRBJ2-2
v_call: TRBV5-1
d_call: .
cdr3_aa: CASSFGTSNTGELFF
cdr3_nt: TGCGCCAGCAGCTTTGGGACTTCTAACACCGGGGAGCTGTTTTTT

clone_size: .
j_call: TRBJ1-1
v_call: TRBV2
d_call: .
cdr3_aa: CASNRVMNTEAFF
cdr3_nt: TGTGCCAGCAACAGGGTCATGAACACTGAAGCTTTCTTT

clone_size: .
j_call: TRBJ1-5
v_call: TRBV18
d_call: .
cdr3_aa: CASSPLVGEGNQPQHF
cdr3_nt: TGTGCCAGCTCACCCCTGGTCGGGGAGGGCAATCAGCCCCAGCATTTT

clone_size: .
j_call: TRBJ2-5
v_call: TRBV9
d_call: TRBD2
cdr3_aa: CASSAPGLPNQETQYF
cdr3_nt: TGTGCCAGCAGCGCCCCGGGACTACCCAACCAAGAGACCCAGTACTTC

clone_size: .
j_call: TRBJ2-5
v_call: TRBV30
d_call: .
cdr3_aa: CAWSAGLQETQYF
cdr3_nt: TGTGCCTGGAGTGCGGGACTCCAAGAGACCCAGTACTTC

clone_size: .
j_call: TRBJ2-3
v_call: TRBV29-1
d_call: .
cdr3_aa: CSARLKLTDTQYF
cdr3_nt: TGCAGCGCTCGACTGAAACTCACAGATACGCAGTATTTT

clone_size: .
j_call: TRBJ2-1
v_call: TRBV24-1
d_call: .
cdr3_aa: CATSDHVATSYNEQFF
cdr3_nt: TGTGCCACCAGTGATCACGTAGCAACCTCCTACAATGAGCAGTTCTTC

clone_size: .
j_call: TRBJ2-5
v_call: TRBV24-1
d_call: .
cdr3_aa: CATSDSSGFQETQYF
cdr3_nt: TGTGCCACCAGTGATTCATCAGGGTTCCAAGAGACCCAGTACTTC

clone_size: .
j_call: TRBJ2-1
v_call: TRBV2
d_call: TRBD1
cdr3_aa: CASSDRGTGPNNEQFF
cdr3_nt: TGTGCCAGCAGTGATCGAGGGACAGGCCCTAACAATGAGCAGTTCTTC

clone_size: .
j_call: TRBJ2-2
v_call: TRBV11-2
d_call: .
cdr3_aa: CASASSPNTGELFF
cdr3_nt: TGTGCCAGCGCTTCTAGCCCGAACACCGGGGAGCTGTTTTTT

clone_size: .
j_call: TRBJ2-5
v_call: TRBV5-1
d_call: TRBD1
cdr3_aa: CASSKGQGEETQYF
cdr3_nt: TGCGCCAGCAGCAAAGGACAGGGAGAAGAGACCCAGTACTTC

clone_size: .
j_call: TRBJ2-7
v_call: TRBV4-1
d_call: .
cdr3_aa: CASSQGRIGYEQYF
cdr3_nt: TGCGCCAGCAGCCAAGGCCGTATCGGCTACGAGCAGTACTTC

clone_size: .
j_call: TRBJ2-1
v_call: TRBV5-4
d_call: .
cdr3_aa: CASSLGRATYNEQFF
cdr3_nt: TGTGCCAGCAGCTTGGGTAGAGCCACGTACAATGAGCAGTTCTTC

clone_size: .
j_call: TRBJ2-5
v_call: TRBV6-2/TRBV6-3
d_call: TRBD2
cdr3_aa: CASSLRTSGRAGAETQYF
cdr3_nt: TGTGCCAGCAGCCTTCGGACTAGCGGGAGGGCCGGGGCAGAGACCCAGTACTTC

clone_size: once
j_call: TRBJ2-7
v_call: TRBV5-6
d_call: TRBD1
cdr3_aa: CASSQGQGFHEQYF
cdr3_nt: TGTGCCAGCAGCCAGGGACAGGGTTTCCACGAGCAGTACTTC

clone_size: .
j_call: TRBJ2-6
v_call: TRBV5-1
d_call: TRBD1
cdr3_aa: CASSYLGQAQLGANVLTF
cdr3_nt: TGCGCCAGCAGCTACCTTGGACAGGCACAGCTGGGGGCCAACGTCCTGACTTTC